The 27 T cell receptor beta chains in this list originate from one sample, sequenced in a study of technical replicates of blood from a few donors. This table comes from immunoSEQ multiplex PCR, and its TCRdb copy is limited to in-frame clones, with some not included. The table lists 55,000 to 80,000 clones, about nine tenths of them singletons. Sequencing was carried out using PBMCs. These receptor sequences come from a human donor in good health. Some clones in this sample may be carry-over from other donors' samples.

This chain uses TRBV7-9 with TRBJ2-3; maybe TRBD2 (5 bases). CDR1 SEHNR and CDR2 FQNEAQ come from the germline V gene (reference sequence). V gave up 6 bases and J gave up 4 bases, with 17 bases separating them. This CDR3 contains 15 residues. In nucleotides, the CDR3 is TGTGCCAGCAGTCAAAACCCCCGGGGTTCAGATACGCAGTATTTT. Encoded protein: CASSQNPRGSDTQYF.

The CDR3 DNA sequence: TGTGCTAGTGGTTCCCCTAGCGGGGTGCGAGGTGAGCAGTTCTTC. Translating gives CASGSPSGVRGEQFF. This chain connects TRBV12-5 to TRBJ2-1, with TRBD2 matching 9 bases. V shed 4 bases, J shed 9 bases, and the junction held 10 bases outside the gene matches. The germline V gene has CDR1 LGHNT and CDR2 FRNRAP. This CDR3 region has 15 residues.

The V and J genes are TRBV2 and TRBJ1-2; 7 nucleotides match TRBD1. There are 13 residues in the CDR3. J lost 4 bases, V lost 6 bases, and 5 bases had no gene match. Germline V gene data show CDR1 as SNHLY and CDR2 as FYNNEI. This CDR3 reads CASREGAAYGYTF. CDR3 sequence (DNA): TGTGCCAGCAGGGAGGGGGCCGCCTATGGCTACACCTTC.

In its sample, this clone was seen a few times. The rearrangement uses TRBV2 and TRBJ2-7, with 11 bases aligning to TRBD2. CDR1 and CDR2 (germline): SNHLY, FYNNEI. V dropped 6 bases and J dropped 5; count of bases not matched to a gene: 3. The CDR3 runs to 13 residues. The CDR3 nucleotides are TGTGCCAGCAGGAGGGGACTAGCGGACGAGCAGTACTTC. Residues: CASRRGLADEQYF.

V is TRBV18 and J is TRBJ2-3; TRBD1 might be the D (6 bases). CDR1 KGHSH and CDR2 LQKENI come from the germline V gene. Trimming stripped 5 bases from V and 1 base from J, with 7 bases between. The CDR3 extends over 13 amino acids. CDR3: CASSGGGTDTQYF. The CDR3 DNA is TGTGCCAGCTCAGGGGGCGGCACAGATACGCAGTATTTT.

The CDR3 nucleotides read TGTGCCACCGGGACTCCTAACGCGGATACGCAGTATTTT. Amino acids: CATGTPNADTQYF. V gene TRBV6-1 combines with J gene TRBJ2-3; weak D call: TRBD2 (6 bases). V lost 10 bases and J lost 6, with 17 bases in between. This CDR3 contains 13 residues. Germline CDR1 reads MNHNS; CDR2 reads SASEGT.

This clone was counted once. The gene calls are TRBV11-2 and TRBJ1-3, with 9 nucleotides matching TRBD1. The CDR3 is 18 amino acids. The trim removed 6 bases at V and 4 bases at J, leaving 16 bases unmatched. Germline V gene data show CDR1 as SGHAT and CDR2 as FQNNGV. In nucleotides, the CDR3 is TGTGCCAGCAGATCCTTTTTGGAACAGGGGGCGGAAGGAAACACCATATATTTT. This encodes CASRSFLEQGAEGNTIYF.

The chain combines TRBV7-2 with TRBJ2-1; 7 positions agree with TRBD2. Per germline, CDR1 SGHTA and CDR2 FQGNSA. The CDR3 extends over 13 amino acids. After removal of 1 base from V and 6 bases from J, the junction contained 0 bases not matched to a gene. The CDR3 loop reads CASSLGGGNEQFF. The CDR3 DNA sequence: TGTGCCAGCAGCTTAGGGGGGGGCAATGAGCAGTTCTTC. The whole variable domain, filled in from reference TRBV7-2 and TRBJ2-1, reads GAGVSQSPSNKVTEKGKDVELRCDPISGHTALYWYRQSLGQGLEFLIYFQGNSAPDKSGLPSDRFSAERTGGSVSTLTIQRTQQEDSAVYLCASSLGGGNEQFFGPGTRLTVL.

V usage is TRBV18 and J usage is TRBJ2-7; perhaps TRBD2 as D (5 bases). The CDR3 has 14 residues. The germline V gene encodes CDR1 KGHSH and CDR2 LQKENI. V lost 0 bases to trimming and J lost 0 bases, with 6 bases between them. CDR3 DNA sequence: TGTGCCAGCTCACCACCAGGGAGCTCCTACGAGCAGTACTTC. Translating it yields CASSPPGSSYEQYF.

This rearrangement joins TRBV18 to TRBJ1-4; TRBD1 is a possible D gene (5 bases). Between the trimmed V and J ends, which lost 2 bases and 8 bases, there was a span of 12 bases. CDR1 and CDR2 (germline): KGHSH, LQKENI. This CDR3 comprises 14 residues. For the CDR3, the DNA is TGTGCCAGCTCACCAGGCAGGGTACGGGAAAAACTGTTTTTT. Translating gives CASSPGRVREKLFF.

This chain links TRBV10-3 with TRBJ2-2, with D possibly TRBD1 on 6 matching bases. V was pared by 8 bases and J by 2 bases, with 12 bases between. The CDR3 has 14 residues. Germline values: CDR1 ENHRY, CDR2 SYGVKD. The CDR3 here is CAIAPGENTGELFF. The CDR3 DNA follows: TGTGCCATCGCGCCAGGGGAAAACACCGGGGAGCTGTTTTTT.

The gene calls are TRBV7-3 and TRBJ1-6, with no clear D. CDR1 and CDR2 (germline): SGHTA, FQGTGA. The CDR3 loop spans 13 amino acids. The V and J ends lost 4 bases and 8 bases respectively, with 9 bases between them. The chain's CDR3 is CASSSIRDSPLHF. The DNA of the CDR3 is TGTGCCAGCAGCTCCATCCGAGATTCACCCCTCCACTTT.

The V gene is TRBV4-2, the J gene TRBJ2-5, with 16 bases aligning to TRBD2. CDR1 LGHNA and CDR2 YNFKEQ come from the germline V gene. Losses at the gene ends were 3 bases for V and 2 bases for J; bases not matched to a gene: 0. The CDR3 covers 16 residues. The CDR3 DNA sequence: TGTGCCAGCAGCCAGGGACTAGCGGGGGGGCAAGAGACCCAGTACTTC. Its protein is CASSQGLAGGQETQYF.

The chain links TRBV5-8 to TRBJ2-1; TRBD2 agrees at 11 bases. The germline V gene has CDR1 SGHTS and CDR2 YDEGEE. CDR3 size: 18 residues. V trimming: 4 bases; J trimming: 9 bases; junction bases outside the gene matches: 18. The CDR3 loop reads CASSTTGLAGGRPREQFF. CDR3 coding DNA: TGTGCCAGCAGCACCACTGGCCTAGCGGGAGGCCGGCCCCGTGAGCAGTTCTTC.

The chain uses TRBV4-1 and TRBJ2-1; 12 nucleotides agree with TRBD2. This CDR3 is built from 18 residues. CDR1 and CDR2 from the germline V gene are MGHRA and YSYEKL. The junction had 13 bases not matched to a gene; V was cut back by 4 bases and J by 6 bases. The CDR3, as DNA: TGCGCCAGCAGCCGGGCCAACGGAGGGACTAGCGGGCTCAATGAGCAGTTCTTC. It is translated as CASSRANGGTSGLNEQFF.

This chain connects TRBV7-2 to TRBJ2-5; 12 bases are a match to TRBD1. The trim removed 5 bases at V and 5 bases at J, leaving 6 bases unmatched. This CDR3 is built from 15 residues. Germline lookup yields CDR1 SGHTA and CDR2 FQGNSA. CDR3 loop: CASSDRDRGRETQYF. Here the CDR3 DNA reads TGTGCCAGCAGCGACCGGGACAGGGGGCGGGAGACCCAGTACTTC.

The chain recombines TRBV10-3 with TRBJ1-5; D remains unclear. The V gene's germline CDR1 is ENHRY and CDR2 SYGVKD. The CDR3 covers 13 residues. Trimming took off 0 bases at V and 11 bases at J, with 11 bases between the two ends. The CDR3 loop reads CAISESTVASQHF. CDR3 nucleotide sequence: TGTGCCATCAGTGAGTCAACAGTGGCGTCCCAGCATTTT.

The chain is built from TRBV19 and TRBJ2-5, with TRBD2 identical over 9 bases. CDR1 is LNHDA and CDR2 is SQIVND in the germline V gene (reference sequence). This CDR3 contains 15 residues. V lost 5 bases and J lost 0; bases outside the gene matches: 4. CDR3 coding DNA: TGTGCCAGTAGTGGAGCGGGGGGAAACCAAGAGACCCAGTACTTC. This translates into CASSGAGGNQETQYF.

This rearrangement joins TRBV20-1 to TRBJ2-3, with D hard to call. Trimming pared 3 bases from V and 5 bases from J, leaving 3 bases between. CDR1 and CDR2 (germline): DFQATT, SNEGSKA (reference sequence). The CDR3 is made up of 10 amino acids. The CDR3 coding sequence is TGCAGTGCTAGTCAAGATACGCAGTATTTT. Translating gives CSASQDTQYF.

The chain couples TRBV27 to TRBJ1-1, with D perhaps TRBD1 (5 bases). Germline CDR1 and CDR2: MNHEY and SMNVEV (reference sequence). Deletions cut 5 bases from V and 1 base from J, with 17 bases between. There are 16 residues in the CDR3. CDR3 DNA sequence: TGTGCCAGCAGTCCTCGACGGGGGTGGGGGAACACTGAAGCTTTCTTT. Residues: CASSPRRGWGNTEAFF.

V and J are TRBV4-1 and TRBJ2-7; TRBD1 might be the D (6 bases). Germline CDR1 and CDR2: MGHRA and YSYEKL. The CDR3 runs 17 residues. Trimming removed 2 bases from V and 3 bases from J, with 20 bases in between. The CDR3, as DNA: TGCGCCAGCAGCCAAAATACCCCCGGGACAATATACTACGAGCAGTACTTC. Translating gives CASSQNTPGTIYYEQYF.

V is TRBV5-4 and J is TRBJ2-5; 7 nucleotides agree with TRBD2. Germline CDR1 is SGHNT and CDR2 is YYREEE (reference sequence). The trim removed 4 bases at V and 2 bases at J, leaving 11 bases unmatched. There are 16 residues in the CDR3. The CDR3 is CASSLWTRREQETQYF. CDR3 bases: TGTGCCAGCAGCCTTTGGACTAGGCGGGAGCAAGAGACCCAGTACTTC. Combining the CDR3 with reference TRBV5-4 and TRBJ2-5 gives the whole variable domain ETGVTQSPTHLIKTRGQQVTLRCSSQSGHNTVSWYQQALGQGPQFIFQYYREEENGRGNFPPRFSGLQFPNYSSELNVNALELDDSALYLCASSLWTRREQETQYFGPGTRLLVL.

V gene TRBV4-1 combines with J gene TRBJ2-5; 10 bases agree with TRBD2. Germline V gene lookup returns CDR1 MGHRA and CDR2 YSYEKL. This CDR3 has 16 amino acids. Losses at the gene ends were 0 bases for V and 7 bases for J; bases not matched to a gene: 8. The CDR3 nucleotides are TGCGCCAGCAGCCAAGATTCCACTAGCGGGGTCGGGACCCAGTACTTC. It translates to CASSQDSTSGVGTQYF.

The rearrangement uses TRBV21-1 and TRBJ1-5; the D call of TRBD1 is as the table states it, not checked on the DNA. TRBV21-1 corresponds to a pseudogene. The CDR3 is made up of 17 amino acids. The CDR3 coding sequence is TGTGCCAGCAGCAAAACCTCTCGAGGGGGTAGCAATCAGCCCCAGCATTTT. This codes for CASSKTSRGGSNQPQHF.

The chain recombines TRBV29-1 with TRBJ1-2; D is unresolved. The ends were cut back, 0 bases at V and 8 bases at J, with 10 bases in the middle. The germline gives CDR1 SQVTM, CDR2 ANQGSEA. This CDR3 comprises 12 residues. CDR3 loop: CSVEDVVQGYTF. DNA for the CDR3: TGCAGCGTTGAAGATGTCGTCCAGGGCTACACCTTC.

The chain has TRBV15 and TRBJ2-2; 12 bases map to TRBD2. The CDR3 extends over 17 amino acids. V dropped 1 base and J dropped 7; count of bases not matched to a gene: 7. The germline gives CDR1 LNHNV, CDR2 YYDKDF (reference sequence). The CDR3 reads CATSRGGLAGRDGELFF. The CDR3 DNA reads TGTGCCACCAGCAGAGGCGGACTAGCGGGGAGAGACGGGGAGCTGTTTTTT.

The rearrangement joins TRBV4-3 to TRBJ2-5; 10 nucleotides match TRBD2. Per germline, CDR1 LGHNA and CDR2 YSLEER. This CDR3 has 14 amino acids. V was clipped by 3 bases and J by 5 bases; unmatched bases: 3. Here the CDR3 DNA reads TGCGCCAGCAGCCAGGTAGCGGGGGGTGAGACCCAGTACTTC. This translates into CASSQVAGGETQYF.